Sequencing of this T cell receptor (beta chain) was carried out in a study of neoadjuvant anti-PD-1 for oral cavity cancer. Blood libraries mostly used approximately 0.5 ug genomic DNA, six replicates each. The table came from immunoSEQ multiplex PCR; TCRdb's copy has only in-frame clones and leaves some out. The sample lists about 72,000 clones, about 83% seen once, with 3.4% in the top ten. With V trimmed by 4 bases and J by 5 bases, 10 bases remained unmatched. The CDR3 runs to 17 residues. The germline CDR1 and CDR2 sequences are SGHNT and YYREEE (reference sequence). This TCR was recovered from a person aged 35-79 years with oral cavity squamous cell carcinoma. This sample comprised PBMCs, obtained before nivolumab (anti-PD-1) treatment. The chain is built from TRBV5-4 and TRBJ2-5; 14 bases map to TRBD2. CDR3 region: CASSPGTSGSSRETQYF. The CDR3 DNA reads as TGTGCCAGCAGCCCAGGGACTAGCGGGAGTAGTAGGGAGACCCAGTACTTC.